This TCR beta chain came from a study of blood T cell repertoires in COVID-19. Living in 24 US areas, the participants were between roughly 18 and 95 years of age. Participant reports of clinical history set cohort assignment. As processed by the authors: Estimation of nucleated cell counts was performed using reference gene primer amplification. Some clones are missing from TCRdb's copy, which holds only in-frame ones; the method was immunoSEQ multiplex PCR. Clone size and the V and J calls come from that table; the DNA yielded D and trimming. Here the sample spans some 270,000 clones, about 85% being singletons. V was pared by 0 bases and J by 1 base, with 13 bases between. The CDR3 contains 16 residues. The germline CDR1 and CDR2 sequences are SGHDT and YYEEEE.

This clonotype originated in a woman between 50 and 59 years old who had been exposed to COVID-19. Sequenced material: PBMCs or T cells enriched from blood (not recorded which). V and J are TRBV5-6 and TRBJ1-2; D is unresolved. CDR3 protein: CASSLGFLVVNYGYTF. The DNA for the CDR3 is TGTGCCAGCAGCTTGGGGTTTTTGGTAGTTAACTATGGCTACACCTTC.